Below, 21 T cell receptor beta chains from the same sample are listed, as sequenced in a study of T cell repertoires in aging, cancer and after chemotherapy. TRB rearrangements spanning V, D and J were amplified using mixed TRB-A/B primers. From the multiplex PCR reads, TCRdb called clonotypes with MiXCR, one entry per CDR3 protein. The sample lists roughly 1,900 distinct CDR3 sequences; around 69% were seen once. The template was genomic DNA from peripheral blood, not RNA. The sequencing input was blood. Source of these receptors: a human donor with a solid tumor.

V gene TRBV4-1 combines with J gene TRBJ1-4; D is ambiguous. The CDR3 is made up of 15 amino acids. V lost 4 bases and J lost 2, with 11 bases in between. The germline V gene has CDR1 MGHRA and CDR2 YSYEKL. As DNA, the CDR3 is TGCGCCAGCAGCCGAGATCAGAACACTAATGAAAAACTGTTTTTT. It specifies CASSRDQNTNEKLFF.

This chain joins TRBV5-6 and TRBJ1-4; D not resolved. Germline loops: CDR1 SGHDT, CDR2 YYEEEE. The CDR3 contains 14 residues. V lost 1 base to trimming and J lost 0 bases, with 4 bases between them. The CDR3 DNA reads as TGTGCCAGCAGCTTGATCGCAACTAATGAAAAACTGTTTTTT. The encoded protein is CASSLIATNEKLFF.

The V gene is TRBV13, the J gene TRBJ2-5; D might be TRBD1 (6 bases). V was trimmed by 3 bases and J by 2 bases, leaving 7 bases between them. Germline V gene lookup returns CDR1 PRHDT and CDR2 FYEKMQ (reference sequence). The CDR3 consists of 13 residues. The DNA of the CDR3 is TGTGCCAGCAGCTTGGACAGTCAAGAGACCCAGTACTTC. This sequence encodes CASSLDSQETQYF.

The chain joins TRBV7-2 to TRBJ2-3; TRBD2 aligns across 10 bases. The CDR3 loop spans 15 amino acids. The V segment lost 4 bases and the J segment 1 base; nucleotides outside the gene matches: 2. CDR1 is SGHTA and CDR2 is FQGNSA in the germline V gene. CDR3 DNA: TGTGCCAGCAGCTCCGGGACTAGCGGCACAGATACGCAGTATTTT. Protein product: CASSSGTSGTDTQYF.

The J gene is TRBJ2-7, the V gene TRBV18; weak D call: TRBD1 (6 bases). Germline lookup yields CDR1 KGHSH and CDR2 LQKENI. This CDR3 region has 14 residues. With 4 bases removed from V and 6 bases from J, the gap between germline ends came to 16 bases. CDR3 coding DNA: TGTGCCAGCTCACGTTCGGGACATGGCTCCGAGCAGTACTTC. Translation: CASSRSGHGSEQYF. The full variable domain, rest sourced from reference TRBV18 and TRBJ2-7, is NAGVMQNPRHLVRRRGQEARLRCSPMKGHSHVYWYRQLPEEGLKFMVYLQKENIIDESGMPKERFSAEFPKEGPSILRIQQVVRGDSAAYFCASSRSGHGSEQYFGPGTRLTVT.

The rearrangement joins TRBV5-5 to TRBJ2-1; D not resolved. This CDR3 is built from 14 residues. The V and J ends lost 5 bases and 7 bases respectively, with 16 bases between them. Per germline, CDR1 SGHKS and CDR2 YYEKEE (reference sequence). CDR3 nucleotide sequence: TGTGCCAGCAGTAGATCCCGGGCGGAGAATGAGCAGTTCTTC. It codes for CASSRSRAENEQFF. Filled out from reference TRBV5-5 and TRBJ2-1, the complete variable domain reads DAGVTQSPTHLIKTRGQQVTLRCSPISGHKSVSWYQQVLGQGPQFIFQYYEKEERGRGNFPDRFSARQFPNYSSELNVNALLLGDSALYLCASSRSRAENEQFFGPGTRLTVL.

V gene TRBV7-2 combines with J gene TRBJ2-7, with D unclear. CDR1 and CDR2 (germline): SGHTA, FQGNSA. V was shortened by 5 bases and J by 3 bases, with 5 bases between the two germline ends. The CDR3 is made up of 11 amino acids. CDR3 sequence: CASSVLYEQYF. CDR3 nucleotide sequence: TGTGCCAGCAGCGTACTCTACGAGCAGTACTTC.

This chain links TRBV20-1 with TRBJ2-7; TRBD2 is a possible D gene (6 bases). CDR1 DFQATT and CDR2 SNEGSKA come from the germline V gene (reference sequence). This CDR3 spans 14 amino acids. Trimming stripped 4 bases from V and 3 bases from J, with 16 bases between. This CDR3 reads CSANGGVTLYEQYF. The CDR3 DNA reads TGCAGTGCTAATGGCGGGGTAACACTCTACGAGCAGTACTTC.

The CDR3 bases are TGTGCCAGCAGTTACGGGGGGACCCAGTACTTC. Its translation is CASSYGGTQYF. The chain links TRBV6-5 to TRBJ2-5; possibly TRBD1 or TRBD2 for D (5 bases each). V lost 2 bases and J lost 7, with 5 bases in between. The CDR3 has 11 residues. Per germline, CDR1 MNHEY and CDR2 SVGAGI.

The rearrangement joins TRBV7-2 to TRBJ2-7, with TRBD1 matching 8 bases. The CDR3 extends over 14 amino acids. CDR1 is SGHTA, CDR2 FQGNSA, per germline. Germline trimming cut 3 bases from V and 5 bases from J; bases unmatched to any gene: 6. CDR3: CASSFDRGRHEQYF. The CDR3 DNA sequence: TGTGCCAGCAGCTTCGACAGGGGAAGGCACGAGCAGTACTTC. Variable domain in full (rest from reference TRBV7-2 and TRBJ2-7): GAGVSQSPSNKVTEKGKDVELRCDPISGHTALYWYRQSLGQGLEFLIYFQGNSAPDKSGLPSDRFSAERTGGSVSTLTIQRTQQEDSAVYLCASSFDRGRHEQYFGPGTRLTVT.

The table lists this clonotype with a count of one. The chain uses TRBV7-2 and TRBJ1-6; no clear D. Germline V lookup: CDR1 SGHTA, CDR2 FQGNSA. The CDR3 is made up of 16 amino acids. Trimming left V 5 bases short and J 2 bases short, with 13 bases between. CDR3 loop: CASSPTSGAYNSPLHF. CDR3 bases: TGTGCCAGCAGCCCAACCTCGGGCGCCTATAATTCACCCCTCCACTTT.

The V call is TRBV29-1, the J call TRBJ2-3, with D possibly matching TRBD2 (5 bases). The germline V and J ends were trimmed by 2 bases and 7 bases, with 28 bases remaining between them. Germline V gene data show CDR1 as SQVTM and CDR2 as ANQGSEA. This CDR3 region has 18 residues. The CDR3 here is CSVEPRLDSAADLNTQYF. As DNA, the CDR3 is TGCAGCGTTGAACCCAGACTGGACTCGGCGGCGGATTTAAATACGCAGTATTTT.

CDR3 residues: CASSLGGGQFF. The CDR3 nucleotides read TGTGCCAGCAGCTTAGGAGGAGGGCAGTTCTTC. The rearrangement joins TRBV7-2 to TRBJ2-1; D may be TRBD2 (5 bases). The CDR3 covers 11 residues. Trimming took 1 base from V and 12 from J, leaving 7 bases between them. Germline CDR1 reads SGHTA; CDR2 reads FQGNSA.

The chain carries TRBV20-1 and TRBJ2-1; the match to TRBD2 covers 10 bases. CDR3 length: 15 residues. Trimming took 3 bases from V and 4 from J; bases not matched to a gene: 6. Germline V gives CDR1 DFQATT, CDR2 SNEGSKA (reference sequence). The CDR3 protein is CSASVGLAVYNEQFF. The CDR3 region has the DNA TGCAGTGCTAGTGTCGGACTAGCGGTTTACAATGAGCAGTTCTTC.

The V gene is TRBV19, the J gene TRBJ1-6; 7 nucleotides align to TRBD1. J lost 17 bases, V lost 8 bases, and 21 bases had no gene match. CDR3 length equals 15 residues. Looked up from germline, CDR1 is LNHDA and CDR2 is SQIVND (reference sequence). The CDR3 coding sequence is TGTGCCAGTCGAGGACAGGCCCTCTATAATTCACCTTTCCACTTT. Translated, it gives CASRGQALYNSPFHF.

This clonotype was detected once. The V gene is TRBV7-2, the J gene TRBJ2-7, with TRBD2 identical over 8 bases. V shed 3 bases and J 0 bases; nucleotides not matched to a gene: 13. The CDR3 length is 18 residues. CDR1 and CDR2 (germline): SGHTA, FQGNSA. CDR3 nucleotides: TGTGCCAGCAGCTTTTCGGCGGGGGGAAGGAGAAGCTCCTACGAGCAGTACTTC. This encodes CASSFSAGGRRSSYEQYF.

The chain joins TRBV19 to TRBJ1-6, with D unresolved. Trimming removed 3 bases at V and 7 bases at J, with 4 bases between. The CDR3 has 12 residues. The V gene's germline CDR1 is LNHDA and CDR2 SQIVND (reference sequence). The CDR3, as DNA: TGTGCCAGTAGTATTGGGAATTCACCCCTCCACTTT. This sequence encodes CASSIGNSPLHF.

This clonotype was seen only once. This chain joins TRBV7-4 and TRBJ1-4; possible D gene TRBD1, 5 bases. The germline V and J ends were trimmed by 5 bases and 5 bases, with 18 bases remaining between them. The CDR3 contains 16 residues. The germline V gene encodes CDR1 SGHVT and CDR2 SQSDAQ. CDR3 DNA: TGTGCCAGCAGCCCCAAGAACTGGGGGGTAAATGAAAAACTGTTTTTT. Protein product: CASSPKNWGVNEKLFF.

The table lists this clonotype with a few counts. The V and J genes are TRBV7-2 and TRBJ1-6; TRBD1 might be the D (5 bases). The germline V gene encodes CDR1 SGHTA and CDR2 FQGNSA. This CDR3 has 15 residues. V was trimmed by 0 bases and J by 7 bases, leaving 10 bases between them. Here the CDR3 reads CASSLATAYNSPLHF. CDR3 nucleotide sequence: TGTGCCAGCAGCTTAGCGACAGCTTACAATTCACCCCTCCACTTT.

J is TRBJ2-7 and V is TRBV5-8; 9 bases are shared with TRBD1. V gave up 4 bases and J gave up 5 bases; unmatched junction bases: 7. This CDR3 comprises 14 residues. In germline, CDR1 is SGHTS, CDR2 YDEGEE. This chain's CDR3 is CASSHGTGIHEQYF. The CDR3, as DNA: TGTGCCAGCAGCCACGGGACAGGGATCCACGAGCAGTACTTC.

This clonotype was counted a few times. The gene calls are TRBV6-5 and TRBJ1-2, with TRBD1 matching 8 bases. Germline V gene sequence: CDR1 MNHEY, CDR2 SVGAGI. The CDR3 is made up of 12 amino acids. J lost 8 bases, V lost 2 bases, and 1 base had no gene match. The CDR3 DNA reads TGTGCCAGCAGTTACGCAGGGGGCGGCTACACCTTC. Its translation: CASSYAGGGYTF.